The 28 T cell receptor beta chains reported below all come from one sample, sequenced in a study of PD-1 blockade in classical Hodgkin lymphoma. Relapses following autologous stem cell transplantation were seen in all patients, with brentuximab vedotin exposure varying. Produced via immunoSEQ multiplex PCR; TCRdb's table is partial and in-frame only. The sample carries about 98,000 clones, around 90% recorded once. Sequencing was performed on peripheral blood mononuclear cells (PBMCs), taken at baseline. These receptor sequences come from a human donor with classical Hodgkin lymphoma.

The chain uses TRBV5-1 and TRBJ2-1, with a weak D call TRBD2 (5 bases). Trimming pared 0 bases from V and 5 bases from J, leaving 9 bases between. This CDR3 contains 14 residues. Germline V CDR1 and CDR2: SGHRS, YFSETQ. Here the CDR3 DNA reads TGCGCCAGCAGCTTGGCTAGCAGAGACAATGAGCAGTTCTTC. This translates into CASSLASRDNEQFF.

The chain combines TRBV6-1 with TRBJ1-3; possibly TRBD1 for D (6 bases). The CDR3 runs to 14 residues. The germline CDR1 and CDR2 sequences are MNHNS and SASEGT. The germline V and J ends were trimmed by 6 bases and 4 bases, with 13 bases remaining between them. CDR3 nucleotide sequence: TGTGCCAGCAGACAGGGTCTCAGGGGAAACACCATATATTTT. Protein sequence: CASRQGLRGNTIYF.

This clone was detected once. The chain recombines TRBV5-4 with TRBJ2-7; 7 bases match TRBD2. CDR1 and CDR2 (germline): SGHNT, YYREEE (reference sequence). CDR3 length: 15 residues. J lost 7 bases, V lost 0 bases, and 10 bases had no gene match. DNA for the CDR3: TGTGCCAGCAGCTTGGTGGCGGGAGTAGGGAGGGAGCAGTACTTC. It codes for CASSLVAGVGREQYF.

The V and J genes are TRBV4-2 and TRBJ1-2, with TRBD1 matching over 10 bases. The CDR3 covers 16 residues. Germline lookup yields CDR1 LGHNA and CDR2 YNFKEQ. V lost 2 bases to trimming and J lost 3 bases; unmatched junction nucleotides: 6. CDR3 residues: CASSQPGTGDDYGYTF. CDR3 sequence (DNA): TGTGCCAGCAGCCAACCCGGGACAGGGGATGACTATGGCTACACCTTC.

V and J are TRBV5-6 and TRBJ1-3; D is unresolved. Trimming cost V 2 bases and J 4 bases, with 13 bases left between them. The CDR3 spans 15 residues. Germline CDR1 reads SGHDT; CDR2 reads YYEEEE. The CDR3 sequence is CASSFVGVSGNTIYF. The CDR3 coding sequence is TGTGCCAGCAGCTTCGTTGGCGTTTCGGGAAACACCATATATTTT.

The chain has TRBV10-3 and TRBJ2-3; TRBD1 is a possible D gene (6 bases). The CDR3 is 13 residues long. V was pared by 7 bases and J by 4 bases, with 12 bases between. Germline-derived CDR1 and CDR2 are ENHRY and SYGVKD. The CDR3 nucleotides are TGTGCCATCACTGACAGGTCTTCAGATACGCAGTATTTT. This sequence encodes CAITDRSSDTQYF.

The rearrangement uses TRBV10-3 and TRBJ2-7; no firm D call. Trimming pared 2 bases from V and 3 bases from J, leaving 14 bases between. Per germline, CDR1 ENHRY and CDR2 SYGVKD. There are 15 residues in the CDR3. The CDR3 coding sequence is TGTGCCATCAGTGAGCTAAATTCAACTCACTACGAGCAGTACTTC. Encoded protein: CAISELNSTHYEQYF.

This chain joins TRBV25-1 and TRBJ2-5, with D perhaps TRBD1 or TRBD2 (5 bases each). From germline, CDR1 is MGHDK and CDR2 SYGVNS. Trimming took 1 base from V and 7 from J, leaving 13 bases between them. CDR3 size: 14 residues. CDR3: CASSEFGPRGTQYF. The CDR3 bases are TGTGCCAGCAGTGAATTTGGACCGAGGGGGACCCAGTACTTC.

The chain uses TRBV5-8 and TRBJ2-3, with 7 bases fitting TRBD2. V lost 0 bases, J lost 0 bases, and 1 base stayed unmatched. The CDR3 is made up of 15 amino acids. The germline V gene encodes CDR1 SGHTS and CDR2 YDEGEE. In nucleotides, the CDR3 is TGTGCCAGCAGCTTGGTTAGCGGGAGCACAGATACGCAGTATTTT. Its protein is CASSLVSGSTDTQYF.

V gene TRBV2 combines with J gene TRBJ1-1, with a tentative D call TRBD1 (5 bases). Germline CDR1 is SNHLY and CDR2 is FYNNEI. The ends were cut back, 6 bases at V and 6 bases at J, with 14 bases in the middle. The CDR3 runs to 13 residues. The CDR3 here is CASRNQGVAEAFF. CDR3 in DNA: TGTGCCAGCAGGAATCAGGGCGTCGCTGAAGCTTTCTTT.

The gene calls are TRBV6-4 and TRBJ2-1, with D perhaps matching TRBD2 (5 bases). This CDR3 is built from 15 residues. The V gene lost 4 bases and the J gene lost 0 bases, with 10 bases spanning the gap. Per germline, CDR1 MRHNA and CDR2 SNTAGT. CDR3 sequence (DNA): TGTGCCAGCAGTGCCGGGGTTGGCTCCTACAATGAGCAGTTCTTC. Its translation: CASSAGVGSYNEQFF.

The V and J genes are TRBV9 and TRBJ1-2, with TRBD1 matching 8 bases. CDR1 is SGDLS and CDR2 is YYNGEE in the germline V gene. The CDR3 extends over 15 amino acids. The V segment lost 0 bases and the J segment 4 bases; nucleotides outside the gene matches: 5. CDR3 bases: TGTGCCAGCAGCGTAGAGGGGACAGGTGGCTATGGCTACACCTTC. Protein product: CASSVEGTGGYGYTF.

The rearrangement uses TRBV1 and TRBJ1-5. TRBV1 corresponds to a pseudogene. The CDR3 length is 17 residues. This CDR3 is CTSSQPDPDGAHQPQHF. CDR3 DNA sequence: TGCACCAGCAGCCAACCCGATCCCGACGGCGCACATCAGCCCCAGCATTTT.

The J gene is TRBJ2-1, the V gene TRBV27; possibly TRBD1 or TRBD2 for D (5 bases each). The CDR3 totals 15 residues. Germline V gene lookup returns CDR1 MNHEY and CDR2 SMNVEV (reference sequence). Trimming took off 5 bases at V and 2 bases at J, with 13 bases between the two ends. The DNA of the CDR3 is TGTGCCAGCAGTCCCCGGGACCCAGCCTACAATGAGCAGTTCTTC. Translation: CASSPRDPAYNEQFF.

The chain links TRBV20-1 to TRBJ1-5, with D uncertain. This CDR3 is 11 amino acids long. Trimming took 3 bases from V and 4 from J, leaving 4 bases between them. Germline CDR1 and CDR2: DFQATT and SNEGSKA (reference sequence). This CDR3 reads CSASLNQPQHF. The CDR3 DNA follows: TGCAGTGCTAGTCTGAATCAGCCCCAGCATTTT.

The chain uses TRBV9 and TRBJ2-3, with D perhaps given as TRBD1 or TRBD2 (5 bases each). Germline V lookup: CDR1 SGDLS, CDR2 YYNGEE. V lost 3 bases, J lost 3 bases, and 11 bases lay in between. The CDR3 totals 14 residues. CDR3 DNA sequence: TGTGCCAGCAGCGGCCGGGGCCTAACAGATACGCAGTATTTT. It specifies CASSGRGLTDTQYF.

The chain links TRBV29-1 to TRBJ2-2, with TRBD2 matching over 16 bases. CDR1 and CDR2 from the germline V gene are SQVTM and ANQGSEA. The CDR3 totals 16 residues. The junction had 2 bases not matched to a gene; V was cut back by 4 bases and J by 3 bases. The CDR3: CSVAGLAGGHTGELFF. The CDR3 coding sequence is TGCAGCGTTGCGGGACTAGCGGGAGGGCACACCGGGGAGCTGTTTTTT.

V gene TRBV27 combines with J gene TRBJ2-7, with 7 bases lining up with TRBD1. The V gene end was trimmed by 0 bases and the J gene end by 6 bases; junction bases not matched to a gene: 2. The CDR3 is made up of 13 amino acids. Germline V lookup: CDR1 MNHEY, CDR2 SMNVEV (reference sequence). The CDR3 DNA is TGTGCCAGCAGTTTATCGCACAGGGGCGAGCAGTACTTC. Protein sequence: CASSLSHRGEQYF.

The gene calls are TRBV19 and TRBJ2-5; D may correspond to TRBD1 or TRBD2 (5 bases each). Trimming took 5 bases from V and 5 from J, leaving 21 bases between them. Looked up from germline, CDR1 is LNHDA and CDR2 is SQIVND (reference sequence). The CDR3 loop spans 16 amino acids. The CDR3 DNA sequence: TGTGCCAGTAGTCCCGGGGCGGTAACCAGATGGGAGACCCAGTACTTC. As protein: CASSPGAVTRWETQYF.

This chain uses TRBV25-1 with TRBJ2-7; either TRBD1 or TRBD2 may supply D (6 bases each). CDR3 length: 12 amino acids. V shed 4 bases and J shed 4 bases, with 8 bases lying between them. Germline V gene sequence: CDR1 MGHDK, CDR2 SYGVNS. CDR3 residues: CASSGGGYEQYF. DNA for the CDR3: TGTGCCAGCAGTGGAGGGGGGTACGAGCAGTACTTC.

This chain uses TRBV27 with TRBJ2-7, with 11 bases matching TRBD2. V trimming: 7 bases; J trimming: 2 bases; junction bases outside the gene matches: 4. Germline assignment: CDR1 MNHEY and CDR2 SMNVEV (reference sequence). The CDR3 sequence is 14 residues long. The CDR3 coding sequence is TGTGCCAGCACCACTAGCGGGAGCCCCTACGAGCAGTACTTC. Its translation: CASTTSGSPYEQYF.

V is TRBV9 and J is TRBJ2-3; D tentatively reads TRBD1 or TRBD2 (7 bases each). CDR3 size: 16 residues. V lost 0 bases and J 2 bases, leaving 13 bases between the germline ends. Per germline, CDR1 SGDLS and CDR2 YYNGEE. The CDR3, as DNA: TGTGCCAGCAGCGTAGGGGGGGGACAGAACACAGATACGCAGTATTTT. This codes for CASSVGGGQNTDTQYF.

The V call is TRBV7-7, the J call TRBJ2-3, with D possibly being TRBD1 or TRBD2 (5 bases each). Per germline, CDR1 SSHAT and CDR2 FNYEAQ (reference sequence). V was pared by 2 bases and J by 3 bases, with 9 bases between. This CDR3 is built from 14 residues. This CDR3 reads CASSLTGGTDTQYF. The CDR3 DNA sequence: TGTGCCAGCAGCTTAACTGGGGGAACAGATACGCAGTATTTT.

This chain links TRBV5-6 with TRBJ1-1; no firm D call. This CDR3 is built from 14 residues. CDR1 and CDR2 (germline): SGHDT, YYEEEE. Trimming removed 0 bases from V and 3 bases from J, with 9 bases in between. For the CDR3, the DNA is TGTGCCAGCAGCTTGGTATCAGTGGACACTGAAGCTTTCTTT. Encoded protein: CASSLVSVDTEAFF.

This chain connects TRBV27 to TRBJ1-5; D unresolved. The length of the CDR3 is 13 residues. Between the trimmed V and J ends, which lost 2 bases and 7 bases, there was a span of 9 bases. Germline values: CDR1 MNHEY, CDR2 SMNVEV (reference sequence). In DNA form, the CDR3 reads TGTGCCAGCAGTTTACGCCGGGAACAGCCCCAGCATTTT. It is translated as CASSLRREQPQHF.

The rearrangement joins TRBV6-1 to TRBJ2-7; no firm D call. Germline assignment: CDR1 MNHNS and CDR2 SASEGT. The CDR3 length is 15 residues. V dropped 7 bases and J dropped 2 bases, with 18 bases sitting between them. The CDR3 spells CASISSPGRAYEQYF. The CDR3 DNA follows: TGTGCCAGCATCTCTTCCCCGGGCCGGGCCTACGAGCAGTACTTC.

The V and J genes are TRBV5-1 and TRBJ1-2; D uncertain. The germline CDR1 and CDR2 sequences are SGHRS and YFSETQ. V dropped 2 bases and J dropped 8 bases, with 13 bases sitting between them. The CDR3 sequence is 13 residues long. CDR3 in amino acids: CASSFDGPQGYTF. The CDR3 DNA reads TGCGCCAGCAGCTTTGACGGACCTCAGGGCTACACCTTC.

The CDR3: CARGLWGSNSPLHF. CDR3 nucleotides: TGTGCCCGAGGACTTTGGGGGAGTAATTCACCCCTCCACTTT. V and J are TRBV7-6 and TRBJ1-6, with a tentative D call TRBD1 (5 bases). The V gene's germline CDR1 is SGHVS and CDR2 FNYEAQ. The CDR3 length is 14 residues. Trimming shortened V by 11 bases and J by 6 bases, and 17 bases separated the two germline ends.